This is a list of T cell receptor beta chains from one sample in a study of blood T cell repertoires in COVID-19. Profiled with immunoSEQ multiplex PCR; TCRdb holds only in-frame clones, not every one. The sample has about 90,000 clones, around 90% seen once; the top ten hold under 2.5%. The material sequenced was peripheral blood. Source of these receptors: a human donor with active COVID-19. The donor label of this sample is uncertain. The CDR3 runs from the conserved cysteine through the conserved F or W. The order of the fields is clone size, V gene, D gene, J gene, CDR3 DNA, CDR3 protein. D genes are given only for firm matches. Only part of the rows carry a size: once, few, many, or a class if the clone is expanded.

NA,TRBV10-2,TRBD1,TRBJ2-1,TGCGCCAGCAGGGGACAGGAGTACAATGAGCAGTTCTTC,CASRGQEYNEQFF
once,TRBV3-1/TRBV3-2,TRBD1,TRBJ2-5,TGTGCCAGTGGTTCGGGGACAGGGGGGGAGACCCAGTACTTC,CASGSGTGGETQYF
NA,TRBV4-1,TRBD1,TRBJ1-5,TGCGCCAGCAGCCAAGTGTGGTTACAGGGGCTAAGCAATCAGCCCCAGCATTTT,CASSQVWLQGLSNQPQHF
NA,TRBV27,NA,TRBJ2-3,TGTGCCAGCAGTTTATTCTCGAACTTGGATACGCAGTATTTT,CASSLFSNLDTQYF
NA,TRBV7-9,TRBD2,TRBJ2-1,TGTGCCAGCTGGGCTAGCGGGGGGGCGTCTTACAATGAGCAGTTCTTC,CASWASGGASYNEQFF
NA,TRBV28,NA,TRBJ2-1,TGTGCCAGCAAGGACAGCCTGGGTTGGGATGAGCAGTTCTTC,CASKDSLGWDEQFF
NA,TRBV9,TRBD1,TRBJ2-1,TGTGCCAGCAGCGTAGAGACAGGGTTCTACAATGAGCAGTTCTTC,CASSVETGFYNEQFF
NA,TRBV10-2,TRBD2,TRBJ2-3,TGCGCCAGCAGTCGACTAGCGGGGGGGGACACAGATACGCAGTATTTT,CASSRLAGGDTDTQYF
NA,TRBV20-1,NA,TRBJ1-1,TGCAGTGCTAGTAGTACAGGTCGGTCTGAAGCTTTCTTT,CSASSTGRSEAFF
NA,TRBV6-2/TRBV6-3,TRBD2,TRBJ2-3,TGTGCCAGCAGTTTAGCGGGGGGGCCGGCAGATACGCAGTATTTT,CASSLAGGPADTQYF
NA,TRBV27,TRBD2,TRBJ2-7,TGTGCCAGCAGTTTGGTAGCGGGGGGAGTTCAGCAGTACTTC,CASSLVAGGVQQYF
NA,TRBV7-8,TRBD1,TRBJ2-7,TGTGCCAGCAGTGGCGCAACCGGGACAGAAGTCTACGAGCAGTACTTC,CASSGATGTEVYEQYF
NA,TRBV7-9,TRBD2,TRBJ2-3,TGTGCCAGCAGCCCCCGCGGGACTAGCGTAGGCACAGATACGCAGTATTTT,CASSPRGTSVGTDTQYF
NA,TRBV3-1/TRBV3-2,TRBD1,TRBJ2-7,TGTGCCAGCAGCCAAGATCTGGGACAGGGCGTCCAGTACTTC,CASSQDLGQGVQYF
once,TRBV7-6,NA,TRBJ2-5,TGTGCCAGCAGCTTCCGTGGCGGGGATACCCAAGAGACCCAGTACTTC,CASSFRGGDTQETQYF
once,TRBV5-4,TRBD1,TRBJ2-5,TGTGCCAGCAGCTCGACAGGGCTGGAGACCCAGTACTTC,CASSSTGLETQYF
few,TRBV14,NA,TRBJ1-1,TGTGCCAGCAGCCTTACAGTGAGAGCTTTCTTT,CASSLTVRAFF
NA,TRBV24-1,NA,TRBJ1-2,TGTGCCACCAGTGATGACAACCTACAGGGATTAGGGAACTATGGCTACACCTTC,CATSDDNLQGLGNYGYTF
NA,TRBV5-8,TRBD2,TRBJ2-5,TGTGCCAGCAGCCCGGGGACTAGCGGGGGGCGAGAGACCCAGTACTTC,CASSPGTSGGRETQYF
NA,TRBV6-2/TRBV6-3,NA,TRBJ1-6,TGTGCCAGCAGTTTCCCCCCCCGGGGAAATGGTTCACCCCTCCACTTT,CASSFPPRGNGSPLHF
NA,TRBV7-3,TRBD2,TRBJ2-3,TGTGCCAGCAGCGACCTAGCGGGGGCGGGGCAGTATTTT,CASSDLAGAGQYF
NA,TRBV12-5,NA,TRBJ2-1,TGTGCTAGTGGTTTTACTGGGACACGCTACAATGAGCAGTTCTTC,CASGFTGTRYNEQFF
few,TRBV4-1,NA,TRBJ1-5,TGCGCCAGCAGTTTCGGCGGGGGGAAGGATCCCCAGCATTTT,CASSFGGGKDPQHF
NA,TRBV11-2,TRBD2,TRBJ2-3,TGTGCCAGCAGCGTCGGACTAGCTACAGATACGCAGTATTTT,CASSVGLATDTQYF
once,TRBV4-1,NA,TRBJ1-4,TGCGCCAGCAGCCAAGATCTACCCGGGTCCCCCCTTGAAAAACTGTTTTTT,CASSQDLPGSPLEKLFF
NA,TRBV6-5,NA,TRBJ2-5,TGTGCCAGCAGCGCCTCAGGATTCACCCAGTACTTC,CASSASGFTQYF
once,TRBV7-3,NA,TRBJ2-3,TGTGCCAGCAGCTCATCAGGGGAAGATACGCAGTATTTT,CASSSSGEDTQYF
NA,TRBV19,NA,TRBJ2-5,TGTGCCAGTAGTATAGATGGAGGCGAGACCCAGTACTTC,CASSIDGGETQYF
once,TRBV9,TRBD1,TRBJ1-2,TGTGCCAGCAGCGTAGGAGAGGGGGCGCCGTGGTATGGCTACACCTTC,CASSVGEGAPWYGYTF
NA,TRBV2,NA,TRBJ2-7,TGTGCCAGCAGTGAAGGTTTTCGGGGATTCGAGCAGTACTTC,CASSEGFRGFEQYF
NA,TRBV13,TRBD2,TRBJ2-3,TGTGCCAGCAGCTTCAAGGTGCGGGGGGTGGTTATGGATACGCAGTATTTT,CASSFKVRGVVMDTQYF
NA,TRBV14,TRBD2,TRBJ2-5,TGTGCCAGCAGCCCCCGGGGAGGGAGGTACCTGGAGACCCAGTACTTC,CASSPRGGRYLETQYF
NA,TRBV19,NA,TRBJ1-5,TGTGCCAGTAATTTACAGGGCAATCAGCCCCAGCATTTT,CASNLQGNQPQHF
NA,TRBV29-1,NA,TRBJ2-7,TGCAGCGCCCAACAGGACTCCTACGAGCAGTACTTC,CSAQQDSYEQYF
NA,TRBV5-5,TRBD2,TRBJ2-3,TGTGCCAGCAGCGAAACGGGACTACTAAGTTCAGATACGCAGTATTTT,CASSETGLLSSDTQYF
NA,TRBV9,TRBD2,TRBJ2-1,TGTGCCAGCAGCGTATTTGGGACTAGCACTTTCAATGAGCAGTTCTTC,CASSVFGTSTFNEQFF
NA,TRBV3-1/TRBV3-2,TRBD1,TRBJ2-7,TGTGCCAGCAGCCAAGGCAGCAGGGGGCCCTACGAGCAGTACTTC,CASSQGSRGPYEQYF
NA,TRBV2,TRBD2,TRBJ2-3,TGTGCCAGCAAAAGCGGGGGGGTCACAGATACGCAGTATTTT,CASKSGGVTDTQYF
NA,TRBV15,NA,TRBJ1-2,TGTGCCACCAGCAGAGAAGTAGGGGGATTCCTCTTC,CATSREVGGFLF
NA,TRBV7-6,NA,TRBJ2-7,TGTGCCAGCAGCTTAGGGCCAGGGGAGGGCTACGAGCAGTACTTC,CASSLGPGEGYEQYF
NA,TRBV10-3,NA,TRBJ1-4,TGTGCCTCCTTGGGGGCGGGTGAAAAACTGTTTTTT,CASLGAGEKLFF
NA,TRBV27,NA,TRBJ1-2,TGTGCCAGCAGACTCGGTTCGAACTATGGCTACACCTTC,CASRLGSNYGYTF
NA,TRBV3-1/TRBV3-2,TRBD2,TRBJ2-7,TGTGCCAGCAGCTCTAGCGGGGTTACTTCCTACGAGCAGTACTTC,CASSSSGVTSYEQYF
NA,TRBV11-2,NA,TRBJ1-1,TGTGCCAGCAGCTACCAACAGTTGGTGAACACTGAAGCTTTCTTT,CASSYQQLVNTEAFF
NA,TRBV10-3,TRBD2,TRBJ2-1,TGTGCCATCATGGACGGGGGGTACAATGAGCAGTTCTTC,CAIMDGGYNEQFF
NA,TRBV11-3,TRBD1,TRBJ2-5,TGTGCCAGCAGCTCTGGGACAGGGGAGACCCAGTACTTC,CASSSGTGETQYF
NA,TRBV3-1/TRBV3-2,NA,TRBJ1-4,TGTGCCAGCAGCCAAGATGGGAGGAGTAATGAAAAACTGTTTTTT,CASSQDGRSNEKLFF
NA,TRBV5-1,TRBD2,TRBJ2-1,TGCGCCAGCAGCGGGGGACTAGCGGGGGAAAAATACAATGAGCAGTTCTTC,CASSGGLAGEKYNEQFF
NA,TRBV28,NA,TRBJ1-1,TGTGCCAGCAGTCTACCGGACACTGAAGCTTTCTTT,CASSLPDTEAFF
NA,TRBV27,NA,TRBJ2-7,TGTGCCAGCGGCTTGTACGAGCAGTACTTC,CASGLYEQYF
once,TRBV6-5,NA,TRBJ1-6,TGTGCCAGCAGTTCTAGGGGGTCCCCCTATAATTCACCCCTCCACTTT,CASSSRGSPYNSPLHF
NA,TRBV6-1,TRBD1,TRBJ2-5,TGTGCCAGCAGTGAAGTGACAGGGGGGTGGGAGACCCAGTACTTC,CASSEVTGGWETQYF
NA,TRBV3-1/TRBV3-2,NA,TRBJ2-6,TGTGCCAGCAGCCAAACGGGACACCCCTCTGGGGCCAACGTCCTGACTTTC,CASSQTGHPSGANVLTF
few,TRBV5-6,TRBD1,TRBJ1-3,TGTGCCAGCAGCTCCCTGGACAGGTTATCTGGAAACACCATATATTTT,CASSSLDRLSGNTIYF
NA,TRBV7-2,TRBD2,TRBJ2-1,TGTGCCAGCAGCACACGGGGACTAGCGGGGCCCCAGAACAATGAGCAGTTCTTC,CASSTRGLAGPQNNEQFF
NA,TRBV5-1,NA,TRBJ1-3,TGCGCCAGCAGCTTGGGCGTCGGGGGGAGGTCTGGAAACACCATATATTTT,CASSLGVGGRSGNTIYF
once,TRBV6-5,TRBD2,TRBJ2-5,TGTGCCAGCAGGGAGCGGGGGGGATGGGAGACCCAGTACTTC,CASRERGGWETQYF
NA,TRBV6-1,NA,TRBJ2-5,TGTGCCAGCAGTGAAGGGGTCAGGACGCAGGGAGAGACCCAGTACTTC,CASSEGVRTQGETQYF
NA,TRBV5-1,NA,TRBJ1-4,TGCGCCAGCAGACCGGACAGCTCAACTAATGAAAAACTGTTTTTT,CASRPDSSTNEKLFF
NA,TRBV28,TRBD1,TRBJ1-5,TGTGCCAGCAGTTCCCCGACAGGGAGCAATCAGCCCCAGCATTTT,CASSSPTGSNQPQHF